This T cell receptor beta chain was identified during a study of cytomegalovirus exposure and HLA in healthy donors. Study background: The same platform as the approximately 670 first-cohort repertoires was used for the 120 validation repertoires, a later analysis reported. Study-level points and caveats: According to a later analysis, TCR clusters from the first cohort tended to co-occur in the roughly 130 validation repertoires.

This CDR3 comprises 15 residues. Germline lookup yields CDR1 SGDLS and CDR2 YYNGEE. Trimming cost V 4 bases and J 7 bases; bases outside gene matches: 12. The donors formed part of the approximately 120-subject validation cohort, distinct from the roughly 640-subject first cohort. Sequenced by immunoSEQ multiplex PCR; TCRdb stores in-frame clones only, minus some. The sample contains 150,000 to 200,000 clones, around 82% of which appear only once. About this clone: Its antigen is currently unknown.

The sequenced material came from PBMCs. V gene TRBV9 combines with J gene TRBJ2-5, with 8 bases matching TRBD2. The receptor comes from a woman under 30 in good health and CMV-seropositive. The CDR3 reads CASSSAGQSGGTQYF. The CDR3 DNA sequence: TGTGCCAGCAGCTCGGCCGGGCAAAGCGGGGGGACCCAGTACTTC. The full variable domain, in which reference TRBV9 and TRBJ2-5 provide the parts outside the CDR3, is DSGVTQTPKHLITATGQRVTLRCSPRSGDLSVYWYQQSLDQGLQFLIQYYNGEERAKGNILERFSAQQFPDLHSELNLSSLELGDSALYFCASSSAGQSGGTQYFGPGTRLLVL.